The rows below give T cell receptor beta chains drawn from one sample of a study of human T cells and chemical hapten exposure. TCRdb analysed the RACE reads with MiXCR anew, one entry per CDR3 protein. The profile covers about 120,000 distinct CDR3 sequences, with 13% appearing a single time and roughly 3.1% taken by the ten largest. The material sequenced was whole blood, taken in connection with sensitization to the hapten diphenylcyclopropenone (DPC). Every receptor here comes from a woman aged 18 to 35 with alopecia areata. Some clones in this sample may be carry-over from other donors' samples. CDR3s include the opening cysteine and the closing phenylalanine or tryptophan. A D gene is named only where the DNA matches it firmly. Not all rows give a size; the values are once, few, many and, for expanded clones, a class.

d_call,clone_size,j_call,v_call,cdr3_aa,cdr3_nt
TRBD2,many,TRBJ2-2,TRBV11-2,CASSLRFGLAGANTGELFF,TGTGCCAGCAGCCTCCGATTCGGGCTAGCGGGGGCCAACACCGGGGAGCTGTTTTTT
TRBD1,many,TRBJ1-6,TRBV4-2,CASSQPTGGGSPLHF,TGTGCCAGCAGCCAGCCGACAGGGGGAGGTTCACCCCTCCACTTT
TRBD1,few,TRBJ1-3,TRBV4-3,CASSQYAQGISGNTIYF,TGCGCCAGCAGCCAGTATGCACAGGGGATATCCGGAAACACCATATATTTT
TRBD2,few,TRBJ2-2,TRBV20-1,CSASTSGGASTGELFF,TGCAGTGCTAGCACTAGCGGGGGGGCTAGCACCGGGGAGCTGTTTTTT
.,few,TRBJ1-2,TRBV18,CASSPESTGFNYGYTF,TGTGCCAGCTCACCAGAATCTACAGGGTTCAACTATGGCTACACCTTC
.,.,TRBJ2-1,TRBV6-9,CASSYSNGSSYNEQFF,TGTGCCAGCAGTTATTCGAACGGTAGCTCCTACAATGAGCAGTTCTTC
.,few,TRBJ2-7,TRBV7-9,CASSPRWLVGTYEQYF,TGTGCCAGCAGCCCCCGATGGTTAGTGGGAACCTACGAGCAGTACTTC
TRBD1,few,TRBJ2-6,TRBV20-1,CSASKQGAPGANVLTF,TGCAGTGCTAGCAAACAGGGGGCGCCTGGGGCCAACGTCCTGACTTTC
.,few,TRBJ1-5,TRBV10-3,CAISDPGNQPQHF,TGTGCCATCAGTGACCCGGGGAATCAGCCCCAGCATTTT
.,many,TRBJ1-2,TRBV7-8,CASSQTEARDGYTF,TGTGCCAGCAGCCAAACAGAGGCACGGGACGGCTACACCTTC
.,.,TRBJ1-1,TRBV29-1,CSAGESNTEAFF,TGCAGCGCTGGGGAATCCAACACTGAAGCTTTCTTT
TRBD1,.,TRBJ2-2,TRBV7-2,CASSYIPGQGAGELFF,TGTGCCAGCAGTTACATTCCGGGACAGGGGGCCGGGGAGCTGTTTTTT
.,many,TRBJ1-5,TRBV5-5,CASSLQYSNQPQHF,TGTGCCAGCAGTCTACAGTATAGCAATCAGCCCCAGCATTTT
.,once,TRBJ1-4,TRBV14,CASSQDRLVRGEKLFF,TGTGCCAGCAGCCAAGACAGGCTGGTCCGGGGTGAAAAACTGTTTTTT
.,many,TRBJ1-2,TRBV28,CASSLDRNYGYTF,TGTGCCAGCTCCTTGGACCGGAACTATGGCTACACCTTC
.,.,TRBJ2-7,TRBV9,CASSVRDSSYEQYF,TGTGCCAGCAGCGTGCGGGACAGCTCCTACGAGCAGTACTTC
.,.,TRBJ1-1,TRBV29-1,CSVELTGTMNTEAFF,TGCAGCGTTGAATTGACAGGAACCATGAACACTGAAGCTTTCTTT
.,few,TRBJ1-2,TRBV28,CASSSLRGFPHYGYTF,TGTGCCAGCAGTTCCCTGAGGGGGTTTCCTCACTATGGCTACACCTTC
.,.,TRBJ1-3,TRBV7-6,CASSPYSLAAGSGNTIYF,TGTGCCAGCAGCCCTTACTCCCTTGCGGCGGGCTCTGGAAACACCATATATTTT
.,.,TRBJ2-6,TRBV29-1,CSVEDRGGRGANVLTF,TGCAGCGTTGAAGATCGAGGTGGGCGCGGGGCCAACGTCCTGACTTTC
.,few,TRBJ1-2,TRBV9,CASSPAGHNYGYTF,TGTGCCAGCAGCCCCGCCGGCCATAACTATGGCTACACCTTC
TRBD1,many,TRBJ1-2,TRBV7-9,CASSPPRQGGFYTF,TGTGCCAGCAGCCCACCCCGACAGGGGGGGTTTTACACCTTC
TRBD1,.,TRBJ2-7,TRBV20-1,CSAPPTGRYEQYF,TGCAGTGCCCCGCCGACAGGGCGGTACGAGCAGTACTTC
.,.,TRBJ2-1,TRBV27,CASSFGKNEQFF,TGTGCCAGCAGTTTCGGGAAAAATGAGCAGTTCTTC
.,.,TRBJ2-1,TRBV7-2,CASSLPLGAGNNEQFF,TGTGCCAGCAGCTTACCCCTAGGGGCAGGGAACAATGAGCAGTTCTTC
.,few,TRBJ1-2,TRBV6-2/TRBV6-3,CASSYGTANYGYTF,TGTGCCAGCAGTTACGGGACGGCCAACTATGGCTACACCTTC
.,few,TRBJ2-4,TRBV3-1,CAVSTQGAKNIQYF,TGTGCCGTTAGCACCCAGGGAGCCAAAAACATTCAGTACTTC
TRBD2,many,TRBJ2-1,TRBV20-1,CSARDRDYSYNEQFF,TGCAGTGCTAGAGACCGGGACTACTCCTACAATGAGCAGTTCTTC
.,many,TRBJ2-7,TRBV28,CASREGDRAYF,TGTGCCAGCAGGGAGGGAGACAGGGCTTACTTC
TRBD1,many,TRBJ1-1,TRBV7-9,CASSLSGGHTEAFF,TGTGCCAGCAGCTTATCAGGGGGCCACACTGAAGCTTTCTTT
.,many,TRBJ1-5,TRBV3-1,CASSQGERNFNQPQHF,TGTGCCAGCAGCCAAGGGGAGCGTAATTTCAATCAGCCCCAGCATTTT
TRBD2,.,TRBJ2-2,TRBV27,CASSLGTKPTGELFF,TGTGCCAGCAGTTTGGGGACTAAACCTACCGGGGAGCTGTTTTTT
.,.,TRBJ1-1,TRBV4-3,CASSQDRKAAFF,TGCGCCAGCAGCCAAGATAGGAAGGCAGCTTTCTTT
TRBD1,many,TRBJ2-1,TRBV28,CASGKTGGYNEQFF,TGTGCCAGTGGAAAGACAGGGGGGTACAATGAGCAGTTCTTC
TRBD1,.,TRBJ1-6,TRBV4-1,CASSPRQGEMSYNSPLHF,TGCGCCAGCAGCCCACGACAGGGGGAAATGTCCTATAATTCACCCCTCCACTTT
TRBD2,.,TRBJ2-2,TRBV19,CASRRTRGFAGELFF,TGTGCCAGTAGACGGACTAGGGGCTTCGCCGGGGAGCTGTTTTTT
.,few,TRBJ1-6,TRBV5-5,CASSPTAYNSPLHF,TGTGCCAGCAGCCCGACAGCATACAATTCACCCCTCCACTTT
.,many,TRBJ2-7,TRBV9,CASSVGYKAAYEQYF,TGTGCCAGCAGCGTAGGTTACAAGGCGGCCTACGAGCAGTACTTC
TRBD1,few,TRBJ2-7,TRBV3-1,CASSQVWGTGDYEQYF,TGTGCCAGCAGCCAAGTTTGGGGGACAGGAGACTACGAGCAGTACTTC
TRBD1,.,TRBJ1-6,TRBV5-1,CASSPHDRGNSPLHF,TGCGCCAGCAGCCCCCACGACAGGGGCAATTCACCCCTCCACTTT
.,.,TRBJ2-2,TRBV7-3,CASSYLGGTGELFF,TGTGCCAGCAGCTACTTGGGGGGCACCGGGGAGCTGTTTTTT
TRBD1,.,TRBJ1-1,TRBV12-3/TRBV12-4,CASSHRGNEAFF,TGTGCCAGCAGTCACAGGGGAAATGAAGCTTTCTTT
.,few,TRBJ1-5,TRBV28,CASSLWDRSNQPQHF,TGTGCCAGCAGTTTATGGGACAGAAGCAATCAGCCCCAGCATTTT
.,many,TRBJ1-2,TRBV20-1,CSAHGRFPNYGYTF,TGCAGTGCCCACGGACGCTTCCCTAACTATGGCTACACCTTC
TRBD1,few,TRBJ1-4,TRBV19,CASSPRDRDYFLFF,TGTGCCAGTAGTCCCCGGGACAGGGACTATTTCCTGTTTTTT
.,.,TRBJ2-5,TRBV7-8,CASSLFQAGGRETQYF,TGTGCCAGCAGCTTATTCCAAGCCGGCGGTCGGGAGACCCAGTACTTC
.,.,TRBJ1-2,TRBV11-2,CASSLELIPEGYTF,TGTGCCAGCAGCTTAGAGTTAATTCCGGAGGGCTACACCTTC
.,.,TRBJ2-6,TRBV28,CASSFAGVVSGANVLTF,TGTGCCAGCAGTTTCGCAGGGGTCGTCTCTGGGGCCAACGTCCTGACTTTC
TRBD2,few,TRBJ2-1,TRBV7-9,CASSLERGLNNEQFF,TGTGCCAGCAGCTTAGAGCGGGGGCTAAACAATGAGCAGTTCTTC